This T cell receptor beta chain was identified during a study of T cell responses to AZD1222 COVID-19 vaccine. Data came from immunoSEQ multiplex PCR; TCRdb stores just in-frame clones and leaves some out. The sample includes tens of thousands of clones, about nine tenths seen only once; the top ten take roughly 44%. Study observations and caveats: Spike was spanned by vaccine-associated CD4 TCRs, which were dominant at 160-218 and 743-854. AZD1222 recipients seropositive at baseline numbered only six or seven. Mostly white British, mostly female donors; authors suggested clonal diversity may be underestimated.

As regards this clone: What it binds is not known.

The CDR3 is 16 amino acids. CDR1 LNHDA and CDR2 SQIVND come from the germline V gene (reference sequence). Trimming removed 5 bases from V and 0 bases from J; junction bases left unmatched: 6. The receptor's source is an adult in good health. The sample was peripheral blood, taken on day 0 of AZD1222 vaccination. This chain uses TRBV19 with TRBJ2-5, with TRBD2 matching 10 bases. The CDR3, as DNA: TGTGCCAGTAGTTCTCCTAGCGGGAGATACCAAGAGACCCAGTACTTC. Protein product: CASSSPSGRYQETQYF.